This T cell receptor beta chain was observed in a study of control samples from healthy donors and cancer patients. The table came from immunoSEQ multiplex PCR; TCRdb's copy has only in-frame clones and leaves some out. Among more than 95,000 clones listed, roughly 91% were seen once. The CDR3 spans 13 residues. Trimming shortened V by 0 bases and J by 10 bases, and 13 bases separated the two germline ends. Germline loops: CDR1 SEHNR, CDR2 FQNEAQ (reference sequence). The rearrangement uses TRBV7-9 and TRBJ2-7; possibly TRBD1 for D (6 bases). Sequenced: blood. The source of this sequence is a man between 40 and 49 years old in good health. The CDR3 protein is CASSLATGTHQYF. The DNA for the CDR3 is TGTGCCAGCAGCTTAGCTACAGGGACGCATCAGTACTTC.